The entry that follows covers one T cell receptor (beta chain) sequence. Germline CDR1 and CDR2: SQVTM and ANQGSEA. Unmatched junction bases numbered 10, after V lost 1 base and J lost 5 bases. This CDR3 is 16 amino acids long. These data belong to a study of blood T cell repertoires in COVID-19. Profiling relied on immunoSEQ multiplex PCR, and the TCRdb table lists in-frame clones only, not all of them. The profile covers roughly 40,000 clones, with approximately 85% appearing a single time and 12% taken by the ten largest. The TCR sequence derives from a human donor in a cohort sampled during active COVID-19. The sequencing sample was made of peripheral blood. J is TRBJ2-3 and V is TRBV29-1, with 9 positions matching TRBD1. The CDR3 loop is CSVEGSNRGPGDTQYF. Here the CDR3 DNA reads TGCAGCGTTGAAGGGAGTAACAGGGGGCCTGGAGATACGCAGTATTTT.